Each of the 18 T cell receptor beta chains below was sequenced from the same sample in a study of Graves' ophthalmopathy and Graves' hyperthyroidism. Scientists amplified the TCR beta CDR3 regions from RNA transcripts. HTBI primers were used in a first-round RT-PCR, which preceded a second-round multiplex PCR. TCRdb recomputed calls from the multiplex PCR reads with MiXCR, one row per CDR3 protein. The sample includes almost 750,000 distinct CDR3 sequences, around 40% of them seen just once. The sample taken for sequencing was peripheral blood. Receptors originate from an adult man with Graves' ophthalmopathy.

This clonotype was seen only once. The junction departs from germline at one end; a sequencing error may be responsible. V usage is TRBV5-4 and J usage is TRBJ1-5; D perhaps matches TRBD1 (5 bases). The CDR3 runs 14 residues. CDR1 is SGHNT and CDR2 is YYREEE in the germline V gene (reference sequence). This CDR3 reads CACRRRGNNQPQHF. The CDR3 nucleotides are TGTGCCTGCAGACGTCGGGGGAACAATCAGCCCCAGCATTTT.

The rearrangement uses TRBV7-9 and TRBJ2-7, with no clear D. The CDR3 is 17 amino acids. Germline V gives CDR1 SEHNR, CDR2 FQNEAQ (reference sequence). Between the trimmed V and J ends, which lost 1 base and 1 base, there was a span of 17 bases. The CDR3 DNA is TGTGCCAGCAGCTTAGTTTTTTCTGGGCCAGTGTCCTACGAGCAGTACTTC. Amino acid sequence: CASSLVFSGPVSYEQYF.

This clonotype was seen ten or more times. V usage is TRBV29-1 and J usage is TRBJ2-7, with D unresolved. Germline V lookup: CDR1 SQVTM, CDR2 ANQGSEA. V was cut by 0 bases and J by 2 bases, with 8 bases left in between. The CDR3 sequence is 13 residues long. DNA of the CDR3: TGCAGCGTTGAAGAGGTACCCACCTACGAGCAGTACTTC. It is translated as CSVEEVPTYEQYF.

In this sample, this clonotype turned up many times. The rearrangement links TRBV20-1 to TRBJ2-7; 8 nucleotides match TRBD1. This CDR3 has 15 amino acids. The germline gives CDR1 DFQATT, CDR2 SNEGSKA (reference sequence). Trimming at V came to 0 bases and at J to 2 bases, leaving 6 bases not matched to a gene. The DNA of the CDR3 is TGCAGTGCTAGAGATGTGGGGACAGGCACCTACGAGCAGTACTTC. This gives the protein CSARDVGTGTYEQYF.

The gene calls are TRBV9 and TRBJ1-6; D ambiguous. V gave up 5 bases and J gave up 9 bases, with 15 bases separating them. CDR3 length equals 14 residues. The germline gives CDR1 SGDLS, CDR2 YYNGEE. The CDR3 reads CASSSPGGSSPLHF. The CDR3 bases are TGTGCCAGCAGTTCCCCTGGAGGCAGTTCACCCCTCCACTTT.

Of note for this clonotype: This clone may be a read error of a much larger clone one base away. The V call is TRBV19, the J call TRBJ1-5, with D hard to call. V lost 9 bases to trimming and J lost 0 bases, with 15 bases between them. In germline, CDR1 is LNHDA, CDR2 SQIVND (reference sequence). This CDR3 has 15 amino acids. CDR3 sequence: CASNLSGFSNQPQHF. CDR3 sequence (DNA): TGTGCCAGCAACTTGTCAGGTTTTAGCAATCAGCCCCAGCATTTT.

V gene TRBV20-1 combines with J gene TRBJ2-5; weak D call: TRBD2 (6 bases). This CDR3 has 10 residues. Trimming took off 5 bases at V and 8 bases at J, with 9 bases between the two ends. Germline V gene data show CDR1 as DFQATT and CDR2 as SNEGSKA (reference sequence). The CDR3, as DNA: TGCAGTGCTTCTGGGACTACCCAGTACTTC. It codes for CSASGTTQYF.

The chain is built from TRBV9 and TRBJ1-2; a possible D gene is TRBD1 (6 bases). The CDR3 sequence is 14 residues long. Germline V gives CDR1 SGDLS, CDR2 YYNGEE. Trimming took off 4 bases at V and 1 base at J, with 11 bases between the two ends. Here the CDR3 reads CASSKRGINYGYTF. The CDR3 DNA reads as TGTGCCAGCAGCAAAAGGGGGATTAACTATGGCTACACCTTC.

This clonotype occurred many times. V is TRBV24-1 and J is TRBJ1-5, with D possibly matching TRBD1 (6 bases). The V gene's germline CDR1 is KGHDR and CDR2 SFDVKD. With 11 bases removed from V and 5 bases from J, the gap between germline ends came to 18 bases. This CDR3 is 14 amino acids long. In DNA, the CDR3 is TGTGCCAGCACCCTCCAAACAGGGCATCAGCCCCAGCATTTT. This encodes CASTLQTGHQPQHF.

This chain's CDR3 is CASTEGLGGAAQHF. CDR3 bases: TGTGCCAGCACCGAAGGGTTGGGGGGCGCGGCCCAGCATTTT. This chain connects TRBV12-3 or TRBV12-4 to TRBJ1-5, with D possibly being TRBD1 (6 bases). V lost 7 bases to trimming and J lost 11 bases, with 21 bases between them. The CDR3 has 14 residues.

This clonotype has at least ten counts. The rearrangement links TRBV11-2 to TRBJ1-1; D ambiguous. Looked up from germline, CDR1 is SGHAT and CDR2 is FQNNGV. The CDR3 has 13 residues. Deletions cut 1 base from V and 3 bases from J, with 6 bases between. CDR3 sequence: CASSLGTDTEAFF. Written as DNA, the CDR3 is TGTGCCAGCAGCTTAGGTACGGACACTGAAGCTTTCTTT.

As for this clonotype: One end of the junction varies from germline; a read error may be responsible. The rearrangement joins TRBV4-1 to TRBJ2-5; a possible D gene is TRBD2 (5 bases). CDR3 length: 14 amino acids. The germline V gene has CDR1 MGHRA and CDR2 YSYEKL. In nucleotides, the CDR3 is TGTGCCAGCAGCCAAGGTGTTAGCGAAGAGACCCAGTACTTC. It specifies CASSQGVSEETQYF.

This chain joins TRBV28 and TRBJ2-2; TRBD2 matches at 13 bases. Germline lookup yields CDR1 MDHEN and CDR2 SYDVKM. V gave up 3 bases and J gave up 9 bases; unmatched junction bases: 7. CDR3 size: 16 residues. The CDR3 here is CASSLVGTSGERELFF. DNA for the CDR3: TGTGCCAGCAGTTTGGTCGGGACTAGCGGGGAGAGGGAGCTGTTTTTT. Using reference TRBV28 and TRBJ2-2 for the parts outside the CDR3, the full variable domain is DVKVTQSSRYLVKRTGEKVFLECVQDMDHENMFWYRQDPGLGLRLIYFSYDVKMKEKGDIPEGYSVSREKKERFSLILESASTNQTSMYLCASSLVGTSGERELFFGEGSRLTVL.

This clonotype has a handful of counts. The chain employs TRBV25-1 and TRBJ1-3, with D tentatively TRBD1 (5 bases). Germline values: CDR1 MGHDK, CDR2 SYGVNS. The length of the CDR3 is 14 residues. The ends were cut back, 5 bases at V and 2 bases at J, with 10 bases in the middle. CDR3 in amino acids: CASSRPGTGNTIYF. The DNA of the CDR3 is TGTGCCAGCAGTCGACCAGGGACTGGAAACACCATATATTTT.

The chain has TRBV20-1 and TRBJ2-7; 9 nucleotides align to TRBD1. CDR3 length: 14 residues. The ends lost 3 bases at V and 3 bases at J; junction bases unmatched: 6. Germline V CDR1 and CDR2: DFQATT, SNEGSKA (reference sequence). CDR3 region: CSASSGTGNYEQYF. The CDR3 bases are TGCAGTGCTAGTTCCGGGACAGGGAACTACGAGCAGTACTTC.

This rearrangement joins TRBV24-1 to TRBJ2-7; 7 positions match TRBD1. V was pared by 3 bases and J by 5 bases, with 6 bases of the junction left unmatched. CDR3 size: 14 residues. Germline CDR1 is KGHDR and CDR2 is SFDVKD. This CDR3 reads CATSDRRQGDEQYF. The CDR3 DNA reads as TGTGCCACCAGTGATCGCCGACAGGGCGACGAGCAGTACTTC.

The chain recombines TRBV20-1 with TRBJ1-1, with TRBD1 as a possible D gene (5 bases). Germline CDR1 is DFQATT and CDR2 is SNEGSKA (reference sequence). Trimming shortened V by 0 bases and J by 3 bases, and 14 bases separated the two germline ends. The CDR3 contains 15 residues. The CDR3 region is CSARDPAGRDTEAFF. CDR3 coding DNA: TGCAGTGCTAGAGATCCCGCAGGGAGGGACACTGAAGCTTTCTTT.

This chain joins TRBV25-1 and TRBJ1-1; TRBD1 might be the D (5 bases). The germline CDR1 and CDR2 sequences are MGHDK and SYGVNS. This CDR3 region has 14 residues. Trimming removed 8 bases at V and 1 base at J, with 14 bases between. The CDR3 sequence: CASVAVGGNTEAFF. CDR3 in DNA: TGTGCCAGCGTTGCGGTGGGGGGGAACACTGAAGCTTTCTTT.